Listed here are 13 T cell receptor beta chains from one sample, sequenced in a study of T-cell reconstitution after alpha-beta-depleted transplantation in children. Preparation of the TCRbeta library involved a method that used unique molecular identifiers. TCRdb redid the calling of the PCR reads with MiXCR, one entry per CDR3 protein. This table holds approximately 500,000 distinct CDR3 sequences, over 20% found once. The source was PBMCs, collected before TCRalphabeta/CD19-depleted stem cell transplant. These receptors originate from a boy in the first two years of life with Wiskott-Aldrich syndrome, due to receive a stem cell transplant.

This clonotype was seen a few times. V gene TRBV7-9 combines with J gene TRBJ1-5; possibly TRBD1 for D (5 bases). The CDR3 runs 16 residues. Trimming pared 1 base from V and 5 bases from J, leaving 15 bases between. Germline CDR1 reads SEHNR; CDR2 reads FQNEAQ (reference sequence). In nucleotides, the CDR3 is TGTGCCAGCAGCTTAGAGGGAGGGGTGGTTGATCAGCCCCAGCATTTT. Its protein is CASSLEGGVVDQPQHF.

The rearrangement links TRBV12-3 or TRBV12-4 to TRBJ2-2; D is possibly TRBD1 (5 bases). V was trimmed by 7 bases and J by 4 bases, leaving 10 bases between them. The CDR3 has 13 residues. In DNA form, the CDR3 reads TGTGCCAGCATTCAGGGTATCACCGGGGAGCTGTTTTTT. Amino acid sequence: CASIQGITGELFF.

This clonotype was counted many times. CDR3 nucleotide sequence: TGTGCCAGCAGTTTAAGGGTGAGCTCCTACAATGAGCAGTTCTTC. Translation: CASSLRVSSYNEQFF. V usage is TRBV12-3 or TRBV12-4 and J usage is TRBJ2-1; unclear D gene. The CDR3 sequence is 15 residues long. The V end lost 2 bases, the J end lost 0 bases, and 8 bases lay between the germline ends.

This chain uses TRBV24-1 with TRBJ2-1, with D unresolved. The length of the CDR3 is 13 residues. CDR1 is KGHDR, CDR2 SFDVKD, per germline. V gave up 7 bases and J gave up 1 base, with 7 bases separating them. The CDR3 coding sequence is TGTGCCACCAGGGGCGAGTCCTACAATGAGCAGTTCTTC. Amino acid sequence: CATRGESYNEQFF.

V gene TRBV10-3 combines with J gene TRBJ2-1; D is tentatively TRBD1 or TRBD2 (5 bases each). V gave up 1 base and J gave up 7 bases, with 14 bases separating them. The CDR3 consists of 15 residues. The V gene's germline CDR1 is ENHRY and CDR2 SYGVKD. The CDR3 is CAISEFRDPQNEQFF. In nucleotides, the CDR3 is TGTGCCATCAGTGAGTTCCGGGACCCGCAAAATGAGCAGTTCTTC.

The CDR3, as DNA: TGTGCCAGCAGCCCGGGGGGGACAGCCAATCAGCCCCAGCATTTT. Translating gives CASSPGGTANQPQHF. The chain combines TRBV7-6 with TRBJ1-5, with 7 bases aligning to TRBD1. Germline V lookup: CDR1 SGHVS, CDR2 FNYEAQ. The J segment lost 3 bases and the V segment lost 5 bases, leaving 7 bases of the junction unmatched. This CDR3 region has 15 residues.

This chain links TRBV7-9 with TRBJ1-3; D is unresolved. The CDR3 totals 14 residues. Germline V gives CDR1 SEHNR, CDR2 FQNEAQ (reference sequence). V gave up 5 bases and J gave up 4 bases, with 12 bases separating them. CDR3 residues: CASSESGLGNTIYF. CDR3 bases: TGTGCCAGCAGCGAGTCGGGTCTGGGAAACACCATATATTTT.

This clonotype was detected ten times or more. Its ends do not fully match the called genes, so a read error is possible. The CDR3 spells CASSFGDQETQYF. DNA of the CDR3: TGTGCCAGCAGTTTTGGGGACCAGGAGACCCAGTACTTC. V and J are TRBV5-1 and TRBJ2-5, with D perhaps given as TRBD1 or TRBD2 (5 bases each). The germline V gene encodes CDR1 SGHRS and CDR2 YFSETQ. This CDR3 comprises 13 residues. Full variable domain (rest looked up from reference TRBV5-1 and TRBJ2-5): KAGVTQTPRYLIKTRGQQVTLSCSPISGHRSVSWYQQTPGQGLQFLFEYFSETQRNKGNFPGRFSGRQFSNSRSEMNVSTLELGDSALYLCASSFGDQETQYFGPGTRLLVL.

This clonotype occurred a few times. The DNA of the CDR3 is TGTGCCAGCAGCCCCAGGAGTCATGAGCAGTTCTTC. Its protein is CASSPRSHEQFF. The V call is TRBV7-2, the J call TRBJ2-1, with D hard to call. Germline lookup yields CDR1 SGHTA and CDR2 FQGNSA. V lost 5 bases, J lost 8 bases, and 10 bases lay in between. The CDR3 has 12 residues. The whole variable domain, filled in from reference TRBV7-2 and TRBJ2-1, reads GAGVSQSPSNKVTEKGKDVELRCDPISGHTALYWYRQSLGQGLEFLIYFQGNSAPDKSGLPSDRFSAERTGGSVSTLTIQRTQQEDSAVYLCASSPRSHEQFFGPGTRLTVL.

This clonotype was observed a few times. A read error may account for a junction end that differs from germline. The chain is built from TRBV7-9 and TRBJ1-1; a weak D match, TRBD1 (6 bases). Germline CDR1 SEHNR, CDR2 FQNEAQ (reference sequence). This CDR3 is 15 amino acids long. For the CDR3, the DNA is TGTGCCAGCACCTTAGGGACAAAACGCAGGGGTGAAGCTTTCTTT. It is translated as CASTLGTKRRGEAFF.

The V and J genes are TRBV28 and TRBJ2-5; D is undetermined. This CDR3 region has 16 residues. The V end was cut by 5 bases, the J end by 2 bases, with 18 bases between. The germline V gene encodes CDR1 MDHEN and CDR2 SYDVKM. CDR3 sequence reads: CASSIPRPGRQETQYF. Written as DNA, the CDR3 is TGTGCCAGCAGTATTCCACGACCCGGACGGCAAGAGACCCAGTACTTC.

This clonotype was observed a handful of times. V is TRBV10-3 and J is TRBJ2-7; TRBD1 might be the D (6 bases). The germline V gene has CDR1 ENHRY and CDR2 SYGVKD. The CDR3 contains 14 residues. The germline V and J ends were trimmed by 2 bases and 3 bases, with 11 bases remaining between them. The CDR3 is CAISEATGDYEQYF. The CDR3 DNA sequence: TGTGCCATCAGTGAGGCGACAGGAGACTACGAGCAGTACTTC.

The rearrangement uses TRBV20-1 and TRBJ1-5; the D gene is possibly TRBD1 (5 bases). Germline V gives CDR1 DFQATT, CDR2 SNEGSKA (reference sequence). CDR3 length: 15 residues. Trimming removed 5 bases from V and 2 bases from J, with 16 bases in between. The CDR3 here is CSAQAGGGGNQPQHF. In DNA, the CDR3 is TGCAGTGCTCAAGCGGGGGGAGGCGGCAATCAGCCCCAGCATTTT.